The source of this TCR beta chain is a study of Graves' ophthalmopathy and Graves' hyperthyroidism (dated by TCRdb to 2016 to 2019). Regarding the study in general: Hyperthyroidism was considered stable if no progression to ophthalmopathy occurred within 18 months of follow-up. TCR beta repertoire signatures were used to distinguish Graves' ophthalmopathy from Graves' hyperthyroidism and to predict progression to ophthalmopathy. In total, over 130 blood samples were TCR-sequenced: fewer than 50 ophthalmopathy, 75 hyperthyroidism and about 17 hyperthyroidism-to-ophthalmopathy patients. To explore V-J signatures distinguishing ophthalmopathy from hyperthyroidism, a discovery set of under 110 patients (fewer than 45 ophthalmopathy, roughly 56 stable hyperthyroidism) was enrolled. For independent validation, a separate cohort was made up of about 18 hyperthyroidism patients plus 17 patients who later progressed from hyperthyroidism to ophthalmopathy. In more than five hyperthyroidism patients, the T-cell repertoires found in thyroid tissue were compared with those found in blood. After sampling, hyperthyroidism patients received methimazole starting at 30 mg daily, and ophthalmopathy patients received high-dose intravenous methylprednisolone.

Hyperthyroidism patients were newly diagnosed, with disease duration under 2 months, and aged 18 to 65 years. Patients with other autoimmune diseases, uncontrolled infections, pregnancy or lactation were excluded. Clinical symptoms, serum thyroxine, TRAb, thyroid ultrasound and orbital computed tomography formed the basis of the diagnosis. Total RNA was extracted with Trizol reagent and quality-checked on an Agilent 2100 Bioanalyzer. Based on the germline V gene, the CDR1 and CDR2 sequences are SGHDN and FVKESK. The CDR3 sequence holds 19 residues, the cysteine and phenylalanine included. The entry retains the CDR3 DNA only, 57 bases that are in frame from base 1. V is shortened by 4 bases, J by 5 bases, and the region joining them spans 29 bases. TCR beta CDR3 regions were amplified from RNA transcripts for repertoire sequencing. The first round was an RT-PCR using HTBI primers with the Qiagen OneStep RT-PCR kit, and this first round was followed by a second-round multiplex PCR, then size selection and purification. Libraries were sequenced paired-end with 100 bp reads on an Illumina HiSeq2000. Per the authors' processing: SOAPnuke was used for read processing, and reads with adapters, uncalled bases, a mean Phred below 15, or no exact constant-primer or identifier match were discarded. High-quality paired reads were merged with COPE v1.2.5. Each unique nucleotide sequence was treated as a clonotype, and MiTCR v1.1 was used to align the clonotypes to the IMGT TRB V, D and J references. The analysis was limited to V-J combinations with a frequency above 0.0001, which together covered 99.2% of repertoires. For each V-J combination, a TCR clonal expansion and chaos score was defined as F50 clonal expansion divided by the chaos observed in the TCRdist matrix. Features were reduced by Welch's t-statistics and random forest to more than 10 V-J combinations, which fed a naive Bayes classifier. The Morisita-Horn index was used to measure how similar the thyroid and blood repertoires were. In-frame beta chains were kept once TCRdb had trimmed the public reads at Q25 with fastp and called clones with MiXCR. Each entry merges the rows of one CDR3 protein and shows their most common DNA and genes. Clone size and V and J calls follow TCRdb, not the original study. For this sample there are roughly 1.1 million distinct CDR3 sequences; about 38% appear just once. The ten largest clonotypes hold roughly 11% of the sample.

General conclusions and limits of the study: Ophthalmopathy was separated from stable hyperthyroidism by the 13-signature model with about 90% sensitivity and less than 82% specificity in cross-validation and with 80%/75% in the test set. Among expanded thyroid clonotypes with frequency above 0.001, most also showed up in blood, which suggests that blood repertoires may reflect the thyroid immune response. In validation, the model predicted ophthalmopathy progression with about 64% sensitivity and approximately 75% specificity; 12 predicted patients were CT-confirmed with GO in a median of about 6.2 months. No statistical method was used to predetermine the sample size, and group allocation was not hidden from the investigators.

Notes on this clonotype: What this receptor recognizes is not known. Base qualities are not at hand, and no much larger clone is one base apart.

The TCR sequence derives from an adult man with Graves' hyperthyroidism. Sequenced: peripheral blood or thyroid tissue (not recorded which). Rearrangement joined TRBV14 to TRBJ1-2; matching of 5 bases hints at TRBD1 as the D gene. The CDR3 reads CASSRRGPSSTPTQYGYTF. In nucleotides, the sequence is TGTGCCAGCAGCCGAAGGGGCCCATCCTCTACCCCGACCCAATATGGCTACACCTTC.